The present TCR beta chain was sequenced within a study of OX40 agonist ivuxolimab in advanced cancers. Germline CDR1 and CDR2: MNHEY and SMNVEV (reference sequence). The CDR3 totals 18 residues. Losses at the gene ends were 2 bases for V and 2 bases for J; bases not matched to a gene: 8. Libraries were prepared by immunoSEQ multiplex PCR; TCRdb keeps only in-frame clonotypes and omits some of them. Among about 35,000 clones listed, roughly 80% were seen once. V gene TRBV27 combines with J gene TRBJ2-2, with 10 bases fitting TRBD2. Sequences were derived from CD4+ or CD8+ T cells sorted from blood, sampled in a trial of the OX40 agonist ivuxolimab. The TCR comes from an adult with an advanced solid tumor such as melanoma, head and neck, liver or kidney cancer. The CDR3 nucleotides are TGTGCCAGCAGTTTAGGACTAGCGGTCCTAGATAACACCGGGGAGCTGTTTTTT. Encoded protein: CASSLGLAVLDNTGELFF.